The clone carrying this T cell receptor (beta chain) was found a few times. Its antigen remains unknown. Trimming left V 6 bases short and J 8 bases short, with 10 bases between. Germline V gives CDR1 MNHEY, CDR2 SMNVEV (reference sequence). This CDR3 comprises 11 residues. This record comes from a study of somatic mutations in cytotoxic T cells in rheumatoid arthritis. General study results and limits: Only rheumatoid arthritis patients, not healthy controls, showed CD8+ clonality increasing with age. Neither rheumatoid arthritis patients nor age-matched healthy controls had significantly different CD8+ T-cell clonality from the other group. Over 20% of CD8+ cells belonged to the largest CD8+ clone in about an eighth of the roughly 60 patients.

Authors' processing steps: Matches were rare between published virus-specific TCRB sequences and patient CD8+ clones exceeding 1%. Sequenced by immunoSEQ multiplex PCR; TCRdb stores in-frame clones only, minus some. That table is the source of V, J and clone size, and D and trimming were worked out from the DNA. This sample has more than 9,000 clones, with roughly 70% found just once. The chain employs TRBV27 and TRBJ1-1, with D possibly being TRBD1 (5 bases). The sample consisted of CD8+ T cells sorted from blood. The receptor was isolated from an adult with rheumatoid arthritis. In DNA, the CDR3 is TGTGCCAGCAGGTTAGGGGAAGAAGCTTTCTTT. It yields the protein CASRLGEEAFF.